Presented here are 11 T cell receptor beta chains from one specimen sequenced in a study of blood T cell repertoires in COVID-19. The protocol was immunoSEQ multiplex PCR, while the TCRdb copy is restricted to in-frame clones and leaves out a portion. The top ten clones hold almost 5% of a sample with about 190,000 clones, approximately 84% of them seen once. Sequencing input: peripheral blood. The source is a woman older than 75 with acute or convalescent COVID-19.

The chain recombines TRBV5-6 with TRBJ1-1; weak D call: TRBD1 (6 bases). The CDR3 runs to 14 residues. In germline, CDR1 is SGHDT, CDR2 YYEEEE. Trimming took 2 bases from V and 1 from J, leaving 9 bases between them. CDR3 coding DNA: TGTGCCAGCAGCTTCGGGGACAAGAACACTGAAGCTTTCTTT. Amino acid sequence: CASSFGDKNTEAFF.

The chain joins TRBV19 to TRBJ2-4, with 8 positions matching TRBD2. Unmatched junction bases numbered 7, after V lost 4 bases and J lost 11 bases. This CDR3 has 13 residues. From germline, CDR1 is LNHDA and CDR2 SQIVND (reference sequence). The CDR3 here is CASSNLAGGLQYF. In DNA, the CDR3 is TGTGCCAGTAGTAATTTGGCGGGAGGCCTTCAGTACTTC.

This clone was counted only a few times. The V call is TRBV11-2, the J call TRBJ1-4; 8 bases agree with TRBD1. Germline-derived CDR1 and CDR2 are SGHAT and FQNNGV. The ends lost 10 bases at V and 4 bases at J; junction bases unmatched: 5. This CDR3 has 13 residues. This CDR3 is CATTGGFNEKLFF. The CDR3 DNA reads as TGTGCCACAACAGGGGGATTTAATGAAAAACTGTTTTTT.

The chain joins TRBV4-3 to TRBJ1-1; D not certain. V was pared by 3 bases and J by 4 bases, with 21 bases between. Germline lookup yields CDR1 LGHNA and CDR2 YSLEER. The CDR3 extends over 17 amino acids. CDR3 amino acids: CASSHPLAGSGGTEAFF. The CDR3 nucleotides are TGCGCCAGCAGCCACCCCCTCGCGGGGTCTGGTGGCACTGAAGCTTTCTTT.

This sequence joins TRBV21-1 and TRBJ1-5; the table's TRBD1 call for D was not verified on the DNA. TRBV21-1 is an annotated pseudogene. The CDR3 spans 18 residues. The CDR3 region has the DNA TGTGCCAGCAGCAAAAAAGGCTCAGGACAGGGGGCGGATCAGCCCCAGCATTTT. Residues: CASSKKGSGQGADQPQHF.

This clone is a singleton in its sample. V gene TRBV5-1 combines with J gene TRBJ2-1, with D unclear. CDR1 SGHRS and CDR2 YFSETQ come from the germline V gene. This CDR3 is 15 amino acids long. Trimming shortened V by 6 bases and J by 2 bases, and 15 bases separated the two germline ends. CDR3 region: CASTRVGSTYNEQFF. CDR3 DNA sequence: TGCGCCAGCACCCGGGTTGGGTCCACCTACAATGAGCAGTTCTTC.

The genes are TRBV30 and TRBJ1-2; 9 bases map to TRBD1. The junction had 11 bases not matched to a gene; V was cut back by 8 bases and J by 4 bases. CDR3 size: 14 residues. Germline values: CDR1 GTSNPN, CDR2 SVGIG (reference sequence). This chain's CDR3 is CAIGQGQGSYGYTF. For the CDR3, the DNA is TGTGCCATCGGACAGGGACAGGGATCCTATGGCTACACCTTC. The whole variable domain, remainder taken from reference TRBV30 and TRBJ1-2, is SQTIHQWPATLVQPVGSPLSLECTVEGTSNPNLYWYRQAAGRGLQLLFYSVGIGQISSEVPQNLSASRPQDRQFILSSKKLLLSDSGFYLCAIGQGQGSYGYTFGSGTRLTVV.

DNA of the CDR3: TGTGCCATCAGCCTAGACAGGGGTGGTCAGCCCCAGCATTTT. Translation gives CAISLDRGGQPQHF. This rearrangement joins TRBV10-3 to TRBJ1-5, with 8 bases lining up with TRBD1. The CDR3 runs to 14 residues. The V and J ends lost 6 bases and 6 bases, in that order; junction bases with no gene match: 7. The germline CDR1 and CDR2 sequences are ENHRY and SYGVKD.

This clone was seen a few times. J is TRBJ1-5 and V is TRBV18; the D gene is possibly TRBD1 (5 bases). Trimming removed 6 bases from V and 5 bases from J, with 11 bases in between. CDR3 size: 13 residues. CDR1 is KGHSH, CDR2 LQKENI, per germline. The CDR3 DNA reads TGTGCCAGCTCCCTCGGCAGGGATCAGCCCCAGCATTTT. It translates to CASSLGRDQPQHF.

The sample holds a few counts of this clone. The CDR3, as DNA: TGCGCCAGCAGCCAAGATCAGGGGATCGGGCAGTACTTC. It is translated as CASSQDQGIGQYF. The V gene is TRBV4-3, the J gene TRBJ2-7; weak D call: TRBD1 (6 bases). CDR1 and CDR2 from the germline V gene are LGHNA and YSLEER. The CDR3 is 13 residues long. Trimming took 0 bases from V and 9 from J, leaving 12 bases between them.

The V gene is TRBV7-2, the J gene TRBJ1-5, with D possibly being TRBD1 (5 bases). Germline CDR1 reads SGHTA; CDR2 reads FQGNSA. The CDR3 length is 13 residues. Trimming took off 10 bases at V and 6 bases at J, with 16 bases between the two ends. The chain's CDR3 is CATAGTPAQPQHF. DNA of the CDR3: TGTGCCACCGCCGGGACTCCTGCTCAGCCCCAGCATTTT. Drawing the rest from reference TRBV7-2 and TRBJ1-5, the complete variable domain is GAGVSQSPSNKVTEKGKDVELRCDPISGHTALYWYRQSLGQGLEFLIYFQGNSAPDKSGLPSDRFSAERTGGSVSTLTIQRTQQEDSAVYLCATAGTPAQPQHFGDGTRLSIL.